This entry describes one TCR beta chain. The antigen is unknown. This entry belongs to a study of blood T cells in healthy people across ages. Alongside a J-beta primer mix, a sample-barcoded 5' primer served in a second PCR lasting about 7 to 11 cycles. TCRdb reprocessed the 5' RACE reads via MiXCR and lists one record per CDR3 protein. The table records 550,000 to 600,000 distinct CDR3 sequences, 47% of them present only once. Study-wide results and caveats: Relative to aged donors, long-lived donors carried more naive CD4+ cells and displayed higher diversity.

Looked up from germline, CDR1 is LNHNV and CDR2 is YYDKDF (reference sequence). This CDR3 has 17 residues. V was pared by 1 base and J by 8 bases, with 18 bases between. Sequencing used blood. V is TRBV15 and J is TRBJ1-6; tentatively, D is TRBD1 (5 bases). This TCR was recovered from an elderly man in good health. The CDR3 DNA follows: TGTGCCACCAGCAGAGCGGACCGGGCGGGACCAGATTCACCCCTCCACTTT. Translated: CATSRADRAGPDSPLHF.